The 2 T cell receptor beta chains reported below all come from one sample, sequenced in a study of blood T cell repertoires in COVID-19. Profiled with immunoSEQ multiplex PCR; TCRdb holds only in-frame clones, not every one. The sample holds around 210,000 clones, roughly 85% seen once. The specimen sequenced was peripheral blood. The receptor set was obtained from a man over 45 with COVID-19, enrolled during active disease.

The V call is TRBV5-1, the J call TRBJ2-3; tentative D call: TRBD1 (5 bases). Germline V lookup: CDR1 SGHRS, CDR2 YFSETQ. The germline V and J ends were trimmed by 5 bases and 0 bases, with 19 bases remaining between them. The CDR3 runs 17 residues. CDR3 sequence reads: CASSITGNPSSTDTQYF. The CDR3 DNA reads TGCGCCAGCAGTATTACAGGAAACCCCTCTAGCACAGATACGCAGTATTTT.

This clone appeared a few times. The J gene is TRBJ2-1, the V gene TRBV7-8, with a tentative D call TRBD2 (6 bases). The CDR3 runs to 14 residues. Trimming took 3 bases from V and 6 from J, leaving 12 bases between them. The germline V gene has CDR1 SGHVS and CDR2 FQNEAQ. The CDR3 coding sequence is TGTGCCAGCAGCTTTGGGAGGAGGGGCAATGAGCAGTTCTTC. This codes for CASSFGRRGNEQFF. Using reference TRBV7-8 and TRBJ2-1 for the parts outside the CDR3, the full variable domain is GAGVSQSPRYKVAKRGQDVALRCDPISGHVSLFWYQQALGQGPEFLTYFQNEAQLDKSGLPSDRFFAERPEGSVSTLKIQRTQQEDSAVYLCASSFGRRGNEQFFGPGTRLTVL.